The entry below gives a single T cell receptor (beta chain) sequence along with its context. This sample stems from a study of shared clonotypes between healthy human individuals. For sorted subsets, 150 to 250 ng DNA per replicate equaled 30,000 or so T cell genomes. The method was immunoSEQ multiplex PCR; TCRdb's version includes in-frame clones alone and lacks a portion of them. The sample holds about 960,000 clones; approximately 80% are singletons and the top ten take about 1.5%. The sequence was obtained from a man between 18 and 29 years old in good health. The material sequenced was memory CD4+ T cells sorted from blood. Subset reported: CD45RA-negative fraction.

The CDR3 reads CASSLTGINNSPLHF. The CDR3 DNA reads as TGTGCCAGCAGCTTGACAGGGATCAATAATTCACCCCTCCACTTT. This rearrangement joins TRBV25-1 to TRBJ1-6; TRBD1 agrees at 7 bases. The CDR3 covers 15 residues. The V gene end was trimmed by 6 bases and the J gene end by 5 bases; junction bases not matched to a gene: 7. Germline CDR1 is MGHDK and CDR2 is SYGVNS.